The clone carrying this T cell receptor (beta chain) has a handful of counts. The target antigen is unknown. CDR1 and CDR2 from the germline V gene are PRHDT and FYEKMQ (reference sequence). V dropped 8 bases and J dropped 2 bases, with 12 bases sitting between them. This CDR3 contains 14 residues. The data were obtained in a study of cytotoxic CD8 clonotypes in ibrutinib-treated CLL. Turning to the study itself: Over 10 relapsed/refractory, 15 treatment-naive; approximately 18 IGHV unmutated. Mean productive templates were around 260,000; mean productive rearrangements were around 86,000.

Repertoires were generated with immunoSEQ multiplex PCR, while TCRdb's copy carries only in-frame clones and drops some. Of 7,000 or so clones in the sample, over 60% were seen once. Broader study findings: Sample timing was unmatched between remission and later-progressing patients; lymph nodes unstudied.

Source: PBMCs, taken before ibrutinib treatment. This TCR was recovered from a human donor with chronic lymphocytic leukemia. This chain uses TRBV13 with TRBJ2-2, with TRBD1 as a possible D gene (5 bases). CDR3 residues: CASCWGRNTGELFF. The CDR3 DNA sequence: TGTGCCAGCTGTTGGGGCCGAAACACCGGGGAGCTGTTTTTT.